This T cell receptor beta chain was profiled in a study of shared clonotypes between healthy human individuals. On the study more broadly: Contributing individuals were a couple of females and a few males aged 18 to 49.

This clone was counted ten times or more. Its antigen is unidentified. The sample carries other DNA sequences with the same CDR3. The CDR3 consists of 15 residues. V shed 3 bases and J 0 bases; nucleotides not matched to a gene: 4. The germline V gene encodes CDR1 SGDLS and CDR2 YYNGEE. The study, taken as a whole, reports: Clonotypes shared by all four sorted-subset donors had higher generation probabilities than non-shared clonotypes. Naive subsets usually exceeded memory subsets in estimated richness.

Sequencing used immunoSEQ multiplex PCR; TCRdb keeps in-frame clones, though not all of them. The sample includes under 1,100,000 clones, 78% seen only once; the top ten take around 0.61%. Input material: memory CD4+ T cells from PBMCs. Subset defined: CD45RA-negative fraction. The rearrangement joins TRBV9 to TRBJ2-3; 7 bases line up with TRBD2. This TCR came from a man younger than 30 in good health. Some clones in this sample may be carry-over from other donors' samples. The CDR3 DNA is TGTGCCAGCAGCGCACAAGCGGGAAGCACAGATACGCAGTATTTT. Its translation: CASSAQAGSTDTQYF.